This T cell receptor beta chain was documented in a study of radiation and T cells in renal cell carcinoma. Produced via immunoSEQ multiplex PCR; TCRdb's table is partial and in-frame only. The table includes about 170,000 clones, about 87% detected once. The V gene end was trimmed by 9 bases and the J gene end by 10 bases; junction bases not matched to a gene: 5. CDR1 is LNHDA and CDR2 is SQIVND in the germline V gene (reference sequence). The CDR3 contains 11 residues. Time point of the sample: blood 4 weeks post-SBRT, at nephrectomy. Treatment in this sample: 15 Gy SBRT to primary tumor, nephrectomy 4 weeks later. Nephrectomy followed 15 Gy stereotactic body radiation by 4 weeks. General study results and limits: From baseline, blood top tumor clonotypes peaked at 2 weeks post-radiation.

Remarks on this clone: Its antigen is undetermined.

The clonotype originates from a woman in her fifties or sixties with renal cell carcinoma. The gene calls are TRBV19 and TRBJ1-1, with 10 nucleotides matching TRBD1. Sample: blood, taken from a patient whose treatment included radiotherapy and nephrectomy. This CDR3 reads CASRTGGTAFF. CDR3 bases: TGTGCCAGCCGGACAGGGGGTACAGCTTTCTTT. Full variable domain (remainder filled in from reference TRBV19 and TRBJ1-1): DGGITQSPKYLFRKEGQNVTLSCEQNLNHDAMYWYRQDPGQGLRLIYYSQIVNDFQKGDIAEGYSVSREKKESFPLTVTSAQKNPTAFYLCASRTGGTAFFGQGTRLTVV.